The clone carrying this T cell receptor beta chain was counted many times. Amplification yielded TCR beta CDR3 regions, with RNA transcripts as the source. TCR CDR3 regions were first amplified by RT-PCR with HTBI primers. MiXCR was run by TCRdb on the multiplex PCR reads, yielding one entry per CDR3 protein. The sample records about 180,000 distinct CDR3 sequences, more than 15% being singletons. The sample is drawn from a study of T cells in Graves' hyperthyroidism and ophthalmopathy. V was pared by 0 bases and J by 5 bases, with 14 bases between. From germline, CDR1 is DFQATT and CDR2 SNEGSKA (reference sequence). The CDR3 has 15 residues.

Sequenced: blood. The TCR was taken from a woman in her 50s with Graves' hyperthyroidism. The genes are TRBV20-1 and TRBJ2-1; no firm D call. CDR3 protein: CSARDYGGRDNEQFF. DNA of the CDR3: TGCAGTGCTAGAGATTATGGCGGCAGAGACAATGAGCAGTTCTTC.